Sequencing of this TCR beta chain was carried out in a study of T cells in Graves' hyperthyroidism and ophthalmopathy. Broader study findings: A model built on 13 V-J features separated ophthalmopathy from stable hyperthyroidism.

Each diagnosis drew on symptoms, thyroxine, TRAb, thyroid ultrasound and orbital computed tomography findings. Note on this clonotype: Its antigen is unidentified.

The CDR3 sequence is 14 residues long. Germline V gene sequence: CDR1 SGHVS, CDR2 FQNEAQ. V lost 6 bases and J 4 bases, leaving 15 bases between the germline ends. RNA transcripts provided the source from which TCR beta CDR3 regions were amplified. The TCR CDR3 first-round RT-PCR relied on the HTBI primer set. TCRdb passed the multiplex PCR reads through MiXCR, listing each CDR3 protein once. The sample carries approximately 700,000 distinct CDR3 sequences, nearly 45% recorded once. This clonotype was sampled from an adult man with Graves' disease, either hyperthyroidism or ophthalmopathy (not recorded which). The sequencing input was peripheral blood or thyroid tissue (not recorded which). V usage is TRBV7-8 and J usage is TRBJ1-2, with D tentatively TRBD1 (5 bases). The CDR3 bases are TGTGCCAGCAGTGAATGGGGGACGGTCTATGGCTACACCTTC. Protein: CASSEWGTVYGYTF.